A selection of T cell receptor beta chains follows, all from one sample in a study of sequential checkpoint blockade in melanoma. TCRdb's copy holds only in-frame clones and misses some; the assay was immunoSEQ multiplex PCR. The sample includes approximately 2,900 clones, over 15% seen only once; the top ten take 25% to 30%. Specimen: tumor tissue (inferred from file names), collected from a patient given nivolumab and ipilimumab in sequence. All receptors derive from a human donor with melanoma. Each CDR3 is given with its conserved first and last residue.

J,V,CDR3
TRBJ1-2,TRBV6-8,CASSYSMGNYGYTF
TRBJ1-6,TRBV6-8,CASSYRRDRADSPLHF
TRBJ1-1,TRBV18,CASSPGGLLRAFF
TRBJ1-2,TRBV6-8,CAIALGRGYTGIYGYTF
TRBJ1-5,TRBV16,CASSQSGYTQHF
TRBJ2-7,TRBV11-3,CASSAGTFSYEQYF
TRBJ2-7,TRBV4-1,CASSQAYLTYEQYF
TRBJ2-1,TRBV28,CASSLTYNEQFF
TRBJ1-2,TRBV28,CASSFGTGSYGYTF
TRBJ2-2,TRBV6-8,CAISVAPPTGELFF
TRBJ2-7,TRBV29-1,CSVFLGARSYEQYF
TRBJ2-6,TRBV5-1,CASSLGRTGSSGANVLTF
TRBJ2-1,TRBV11-3,CASSLGGRGLAGAQFF
TRBJ1-3,TRBV9,CASSVTGLDAGNTIYF
TRBJ1-1,TRBV18,CASSSVRGNTEAFF
TRBJ1-6,TRBV6-8,CASRDRGSSPLHF
TRBJ1-4,TRBV23-1,CASSLGVWEKLFF
TRBJ1-1,TRBV4-1,CASKTNGHMNTEAFF
TRBJ1-2,TRBV9,CASSDNWTGSASGYTF
TRBJ1-1,TRBV19,CASSQAGANTEAFF
TRBJ2-2,TRBV5-1,CASSLGAGKYGGELFF
TRBJ2-1,TRBV11-3,CASSLVVGLNEQFF
TRBJ2-2,TRBV28,CASTWGGATGELFF
TRBJ2-3,TRBV11-3,CASSKGPDTDTQYF
TRBJ2-1,TRBV23-1,CASSSGGSREQFF
TRBJ2-7,TRBV25-1,CASSESHSNRGFYEQYF
TRBJ1-2,TRBV19,CASSPDSRINYGYTF
TRBJ2-5,TRBV9,CASSAGYLQETQYF